A single sample gave rise to the 20 T cell receptor beta chains below, sequenced in a study of prognosis after radiotherapy for stage I lung cancer. The TCR beta CDR3 region was amplified from genomic DNA, with two rounds of multiplex PCR being used for the amplification. Round-one PCR had primers specific to each TRBV and TRBJ gene. TCRdb reprocessed the multiplex PCR reads with MiXCR, giving one entry per CDR3 protein. The data hold around 30,000 distinct CDR3 sequences, with around 34% observed a single time. Sequencing was performed on PBMCs, taken before or after stereotactic body radiation therapy (not recorded which). The receptors here all came from a donor aged 50 or older with non-small cell lung cancer.

Many counts were recorded for this clonotype. The chain is built from TRBV19 and TRBJ1-6, with D uncertain. CDR1 is LNHDA and CDR2 is SQIVND in the germline V gene (reference sequence). With 7 bases removed from V and 7 bases from J, the gap between germline ends came to 17 bases. The length of the CDR3 is 15 residues. The CDR3 DNA reads as TGTGCCAGTACCCGGGAACCCCGAGAGAATTCACCCCTCCACTTT. This sequence encodes CASTREPRENSPLHF.

This clonotype was detected ten times or more. This chain connects TRBV13 to TRBJ2-5; D tentatively fits TRBD1 or TRBD2 (5 bases each). This CDR3 spans 14 amino acids. Germline V gives CDR1 PRHDT, CDR2 FYEKMQ (reference sequence). Trimming pared 2 bases from V and 5 bases from J, leaving 12 bases between. CDR3 amino acids: CASSLSGTRETQYF. CDR3 bases: TGTGCCAGCAGCTTATCCGGGACCAGGGAGACCCAGTACTTC.

This clonotype was counted at least ten times. The chain employs TRBV12-5 and TRBJ2-1; 10 nucleotides align to TRBD1. The CDR3 runs to 15 residues. J gave up 4 bases and V 6 bases, and 6 bases lay outside the gene matches. The germline V gene has CDR1 LGHNT and CDR2 FRNRAP. The CDR3: CASGSPGQGYNEQFF. CDR3 nucleotides: TGTGCTAGTGGGTCACCGGGACAGGGGTACAATGAGCAGTTCTTC.

This clonotype came up many times. The junction and the germline gene differ at one end; a read error may be behind it. The chain uses TRBV12-5 and TRBJ2-1; D ambiguous. The CDR3 consists of 12 residues. The germline CDR1 and CDR2 sequences are LGHNT and FRNRAP. CDR3 amino acids: CASGLVRDLLIF. CDR3 nucleotide sequence: TGTGCTAGTGGTTTGGTACGAGACCTACTTATCTTC.

The gene calls are TRBV2 and TRBJ2-5; no definite D call. Trimming pared 6 bases from V and 1 base from J, leaving 9 bases between. The CDR3 extends over 13 amino acids. Germline V gives CDR1 SNHLY, CDR2 FYNNEI. This CDR3 is CASSPQPQETQYF. The CDR3 DNA reads TGTGCCAGCAGCCCCCAACCCCAAGAGACCCAGTACTTC.

At least ten counts were recorded for this clonotype. J is TRBJ2-7 and V is TRBV5-1; either TRBD1 or TRBD2 may fit D (6 bases each). The CDR3 covers 14 residues. The germline V gene encodes CDR1 SGHRS and CDR2 YFSETQ. The germline V and J ends were trimmed by 6 bases and 1 base, with 14 bases remaining between them. CDR3 DNA sequence: TGCGCCAGCACCCTGGAGGGGGGTTCCTACGAGCAGTACTTC. Protein product: CASTLEGGSYEQYF.

The chain uses TRBV18 and TRBJ1-1; tentative D call: TRBD1 (5 bases). Germline CDR1 reads KGHSH; CDR2 reads LQKENI. V was trimmed by 3 bases and J by 4 bases, leaving 9 bases between them. The CDR3 covers 13 residues. CDR3 in amino acids: CASSPNQGTEAFF. CDR3 in DNA: TGTGCCAGCTCACCTAACCAGGGCACTGAAGCTTTCTTT.

Many counts were recorded for this clonotype. The chain combines TRBV6-1 with TRBJ1-5; D may be TRBD1 (6 bases). CDR3 size: 16 residues. V was trimmed by 5 bases and J by 4 bases, leaving 18 bases between them. The germline CDR1 and CDR2 sequences are MNHNS and SASEGT. The CDR3 loop is CASSPHLDRPNQPQHF. Written as DNA, the CDR3 is TGTGCCAGCAGTCCTCATCTCGACAGGCCAAATCAGCCCCAGCATTTT.

There are many counts of this clonotype. The chain combines TRBV2 with TRBJ2-7; D is perhaps TRBD2 (5 bases). The length of the CDR3 is 14 residues. Germline V gene lookup returns CDR1 SNHLY and CDR2 FYNNEI. Between the trimmed V and J ends, which lost 7 bases and 0 bases, there was a span of 13 bases. The CDR3 sequence: CASTRGYSSYEQYF. For the CDR3, the DNA is TGTGCCAGCACCCGAGGGTACAGCTCCTACGAGCAGTACTTC. Drawing the rest from reference TRBV2 and TRBJ2-7, the complete variable domain is EPEVTQTPSHQVTQMGQEVILRCVPISNHLYFYWYRQILGQKVEFLVSFYNNEISEKSEIFDDQFSVERPDGSNFTLKIRSTKLEDSAMYFCASTRGYSSYEQYFGPGTRLTVT.

In this sample, this clonotype turned up many times. The chain couples TRBV12-5 to TRBJ2-2; 7 bases align to TRBD1. V lost 7 bases, J lost 1 base, and 3 bases stayed unmatched. The V gene's germline CDR1 is LGHNT and CDR2 FRNRAP. This CDR3 is 14 amino acids long. Here the CDR3 reads CASANRGNTGELFF. CDR3 nucleotides: TGTGCTAGTGCCAACAGGGGGAACACCGGGGAGCTGTTTTTT.

In its sample, this clonotype was seen many times. The chain couples TRBV2 to TRBJ2-5, with a weak D call TRBD1 (6 bases). The length of the CDR3 is 14 residues. CDR1 and CDR2 (germline): SNHLY, FYNNEI. Between the trimmed V and J ends, which lost 5 bases and 7 bases, there was a span of 17 bases. The CDR3 region has the DNA TGTGCCAGCAGTCAGGACGGGACAAGTTCGACCCAGTACTTC. Amino acids: CASSQDGTSSTQYF.

This clonotype was observed many times. The rearrangement joins TRBV6-1 to TRBJ1-2, with a tentative D call TRBD1 (5 bases). With 7 bases removed from V and 4 bases from J, the gap between germline ends came to 16 bases. Germline CDR1 reads MNHNS; CDR2 reads SASEGT. This CDR3 has 14 amino acids. The CDR3 region has the DNA TGTGCCAGCATAGGAAACGGGGGACTCTATGGCTACACCTTC. The encoded protein is CASIGNGGLYGYTF.

A few counts support this clonotype. The V call is TRBV14, the J call TRBJ2-7; D is uncertain. CDR3 size: 13 residues. CDR1 and CDR2 from the germline V gene are SGHDN and FVKESK. Trimming stripped 0 bases from V and 7 bases from J, with 10 bases between. CDR3 DNA: TGTGCCAGCAGCCAAGATGACGGAAAAGAGCAGTACTTC. It codes for CASSQDDGKEQYF.

This clonotype was detected ten times or more. This sequence joins TRBV5-1 and TRBJ2-5; 9 bases agree with TRBD2. The junction had 3 bases not matched to a gene; V was cut back by 2 bases and J by 4 bases. Germline V gene lookup returns CDR1 SGHRS and CDR2 YFSETQ. The CDR3 runs 14 residues. For the CDR3, the DNA is TGCGCCAGCAGCTTAGCGGGAGGACGAGAGACCCAGTACTTC. This gives the protein CASSLAGGRETQYF.

This clonotype was seen repeatedly, ten times or more. The J gene is TRBJ1-2, the V gene TRBV3-1; maybe TRBD1 (6 bases). The CDR3 extends over 15 amino acids. V shed 4 bases and J shed 2 bases, with 14 bases lying between them. The germline gives CDR1 LGHDT, CDR2 YNNKEL (reference sequence). The CDR3 DNA sequence: TGTGCCAGCAGCCTACACAGGGAGCAGAACTATGGCTACACCTTC. It translates to CASSLHREQNYGYTF.

V is TRBV20-1 and J is TRBJ1-2; a possible D gene is TRBD1 (5 bases). Per germline, CDR1 DFQATT and CDR2 SNEGSKA (reference sequence). This CDR3 comprises 14 residues. Trimming took off 4 bases at V and 3 bases at J, with 15 bases between the two ends. CDR3 sequence: CSATPEQGDYGYTF. In DNA, the CDR3 is TGCAGTGCTACCCCTGAGCAGGGCGACTATGGCTACACCTTC.

This clonotype was counted many times. The rearrangement joins TRBV3-1 to TRBJ2-2, with 7 nucleotides matching TRBD2. Germline assignment: CDR1 LGHDT and CDR2 YNNKEL (reference sequence). Losses at the gene ends were 4 bases for V and 1 base for J; bases not matched to a gene: 3. The CDR3 spans 15 residues. CDR3 region: CASSLGGQNTGELFF. The CDR3 coding sequence is TGTGCCAGCAGCCTGGGAGGGCAGAACACCGGGGAGCTGTTTTTT.

Notes on this clonotype: One end of the junction varies from germline; a read error may be responsible. The rearrangement links TRBV29-1 to TRBJ2-7, with D perhaps being TRBD1 or TRBD2 (6 bases each). This CDR3 has 15 residues. Germline assignment: CDR1 SQVTM and CDR2 ANQGSEA. CDR3 in amino acids: CSVLKLSGARYEQYF. The DNA for the CDR3 is TGCAGCGTTTTGAAATTATCGGGGGCCAGGTACGAGCAGTACTTT.

Concerning this clonotype: A far larger clone lies a single base away; this is likely a read error. The CDR3 coding sequence is TGTGCCAGTAGTAGGACAGGGGACTACGAGCAGTTCTTC. Protein product: CASSRTGDYEQFF. This chain uses TRBV19 with TRBJ2-1; 9 bases match TRBD1. Germline V gene sequence: CDR1 LNHDA, CDR2 SQIVND (reference sequence). The CDR3 spans 13 residues. With V trimmed by 4 bases and J by 10 bases, 5 bases remained unmatched.

Many counts were recorded for this clonotype. This chain uses TRBV5-6 with TRBJ2-1; 13 bases match TRBD2. CDR1 is SGHDT, CDR2 YYEEEE, per germline. The junction had 4 bases not matched to a gene; V was cut back by 0 bases and J by 13 bases. The CDR3 has 14 amino acids. The CDR3: CASSLGLAGGTQFF. The DNA of the CDR3 is TGTGCCAGCAGCTTGGGACTAGCGGGAGGTACCCAGTTCTTC.